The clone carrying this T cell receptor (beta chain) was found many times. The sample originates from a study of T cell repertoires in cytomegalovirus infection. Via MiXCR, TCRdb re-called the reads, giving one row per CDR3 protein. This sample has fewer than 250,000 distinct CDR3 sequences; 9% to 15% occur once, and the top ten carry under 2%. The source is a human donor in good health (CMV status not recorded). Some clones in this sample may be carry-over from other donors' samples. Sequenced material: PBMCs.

CDR3 DNA: TGTGCCAGCAGCTTAACGGGGCCCGGGGCTATGAACACTGAAGCTTTCTTT. Its translation: CASSLTGPGAMNTEAFF. This sequence joins TRBV7-3 and TRBJ1-1; D is possibly TRBD1 (5 bases). The germline CDR1 and CDR2 sequences are SGHTA and FQGTGA. The CDR3 is made up of 17 amino acids. V lost 0 bases and J lost 0, with 14 bases in between.